This T cell receptor beta chain was captured in a study of T cell responses to AZD1222 COVID-19 vaccine. Regarding the study as a whole: Increased Spike-specific TCR breadth and depth were observed after two AZD1222 doses.

Measured with immunoSEQ multiplex PCR; TCRdb has only the in-frame clones, and not every one. This sample has some 130,000 clones, with about 90% found just once. In the case of this clone: The antigen remains undetermined.

Looked up from germline, CDR1 is SGHRS and CDR2 is YFSETQ. The CDR3 has 12 residues. V was shortened by 5 bases and J by 7 bases, with 13 bases between the two germline ends. This chain joins TRBV5-1 and TRBJ2-7; D possibly corresponds to TRBD1 (6 bases). This TCR derives from an adult who received the AZD1222 COVID-19 vaccine. Material: peripheral blood, obtained 28 days after the second AZD1222 dose. The CDR3 DNA sequence: TGCGCCAGCAGATCGACAGGATGGGAGCAGTACTTC. Encoded protein: CASRSTGWEQYF.